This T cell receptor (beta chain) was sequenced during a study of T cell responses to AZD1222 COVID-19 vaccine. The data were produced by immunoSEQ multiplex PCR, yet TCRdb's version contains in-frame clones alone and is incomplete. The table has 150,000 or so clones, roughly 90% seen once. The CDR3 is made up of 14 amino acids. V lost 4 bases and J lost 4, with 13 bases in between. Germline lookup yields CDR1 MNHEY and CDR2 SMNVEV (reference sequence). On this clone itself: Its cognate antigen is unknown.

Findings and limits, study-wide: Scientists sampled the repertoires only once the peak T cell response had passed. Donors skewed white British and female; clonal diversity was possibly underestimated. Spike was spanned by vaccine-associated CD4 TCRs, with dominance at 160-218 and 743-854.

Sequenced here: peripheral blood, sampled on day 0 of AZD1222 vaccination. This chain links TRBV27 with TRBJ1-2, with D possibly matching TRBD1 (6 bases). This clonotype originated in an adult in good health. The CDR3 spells CASSWGGGSYGYTF. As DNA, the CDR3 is TGTGCCAGCAGTTGGGGGGGCGGGAGCTATGGCTACACCTTC.